These T cell receptor beta chains were read from a single sample in a study of blood T cell repertoires in COVID-19. Libraries were prepared by immunoSEQ multiplex PCR; TCRdb keeps only in-frame clonotypes and omits some of them. The table has approximately 68,000 clones, around 85% seen once. Sequencing used peripheral blood. The receptors originated from a man aged 50-60 years with active COVID-19. The CDR3 runs from the conserved cysteine through the conserved F or W. D genes are given only for firm matches. For some rows the clone size is stated as once, few or many, or as a class when expanded; others skip it.

TGTGCCAGCTCCCCAACAGGGTTCAACGACGAGCAGTACTTC CASSPTGFNDEQYF . TRBV18 . TRBJ2-7
TGTGCCAGCAGTCCCTTGACTAGCGGGGGGGCATCCTACAATGAGCAGTTCTTC CASSPLTSGGASYNEQFF TRBD2 TRBV27 . TRBJ2-1
TGTGCCAGCAGCCAGACAGGGTCCCCCACCGGGGAGCTGTTTTTT CASSQTGSPTGELFF TRBD1 TRBV7-3 . TRBJ2-2
TGTGCCAGCAGCCCACGGGCTAGCGGGGGCCCAGAGACCCAGTACTTC CASSPRASGGPETQYF TRBD2 TRBV7-9 . TRBJ2-5
TGTGCCAGTAGTAGCACGGGACAAAGTAGCAATCAGCCCCAGCATTTT CASSSTGQSSNQPQHF . TRBV19 . TRBJ1-5
TGTGCCACCAGTGATTCATGGGGCGGTGAAGCTTTCTTT CATSDSWGGEAFF . TRBV24-1 . TRBJ1-1
TGCAGCGTTGAAGGGGGAGACTTACTCCACGAGCAGTACTTC CSVEGGDLLHEQYF . TRBV29-1 . TRBJ2-7
TGTGCCAGCAACCCCGGGGGGGGACACGAGCAGTACTTC CASNPGGGHEQYF TRBD2 TRBV12-3/TRBV12-4 . TRBJ2-7
TGTGCCAGCAGTTACCCCTTGACTAGCGGGAGAGGAGAGCAGTACTTC CASSYPLTSGRGEQYF TRBD2 TRBV6-2/TRBV6-3 . TRBJ2-7
TGTGCCAGCTCACCTGGGCGGGAGGAGGCAGATACGCAGTATTTT CASSPGREEADTQYF TRBD2 TRBV18 . TRBJ2-3
TGCGCCAGCAGCCGGGGACAGGGGAATGCAGAGACCCAGTACTTC CASSRGQGNAETQYF TRBD1 TRBV4-3 . TRBJ2-5
TGTGCCAGCAGTCCCTTAACCCCTCGGGGTAATTCACCCCTCCACTTT CASSPLTPRGNSPLHF . TRBV27 . TRBJ1-6
TGTGCCAGCAGCAGAGCGTGCGCGGTTCTTACGCAGTATTTT CASSRACAVLTQYF . TRBV21-1 . TRBJ2-3
TGTGCCAGCAGCAAACAGGGATACTCTGGAAACACCATATATTTT CASSKQGYSGNTIYF . TRBV6-5 . TRBJ1-3
TGCGCCAGCAGGTCCGGACAGACCATCAGGGACAACACCGGGGAGCTGTTTTTT CASRSGQTIRDNTGELFF . TRBV5-1 once TRBJ2-2
TGTGCCAGTGCCACAGGGGGCCCTAGCAATCAGCCCCAGCATTTT CASATGGPSNQPQHF TRBD1 TRBV19 once TRBJ1-5
TGTGCCAGCAGCTTGGTCGCGGGAACCGTAATGGCACTCTACGAGCAGTACTTC CASSLVAGTVMALYEQYF . TRBV5-6 . TRBJ2-7
TGCAGTGCTAGTAAAGAACCGGGACAGGATGGCTACACCTTC CSASKEPGQDGYTF TRBD1 TRBV20-1 . TRBJ1-2
TGTGCCAGCAGCTCCGGTCTTGCCTGGAACACTGAAGCTTTCTTT CASSSGLAWNTEAFF . TRBV7-3 . TRBJ1-1
TGTGCCAGCAGTGACTCTAGCGGGGGGGCAGATACGCAGTATTTT CASSDSSGGADTQYF TRBD2 TRBV6-4 few TRBJ2-3
TGTGCCAGCAGCGGACGGACAGGGGACTACGAGCAGTACTTC CASSGRTGDYEQYF TRBD1 TRBV7-2 . TRBJ2-7
TGTGCCAGCAGTTTTGCGGGGGGCGATGGCTACACCTTC CASSFAGGDGYTF . TRBV27 . TRBJ1-2
TGTGCCAGCTCAATCGGACTCCCCACGGTCGGGGAGCTGTTTTTT CASSIGLPTVGELFF . TRBV18 . TRBJ2-2
TGTGCCAGCAGTTACTCCGCCGGGACAGGGGGAGATACGCAGTATTTT CASSYSAGTGGDTQYF TRBD1 TRBV6-2/TRBV6-3 . TRBJ2-3
TGTGCCAGCAGCTTACTAACAGGGTTGGAGACCCAGTACTTC CASSLLTGLETQYF . TRBV7-9 . TRBJ2-5
TGTGCCAGCAGCTTACAGGGGGGTGACACTGAAGCTTTCTTT CASSLQGGDTEAFF TRBD1 TRBV7-2 . TRBJ1-1
TGCAGCGTGACGACAGGGAGTAGCAATCAGCCCCAGCATTTT CSVTTGSSNQPQHF TRBD1 TRBV29-1 . TRBJ1-5
TGTGCCAGCAGCCCATCCATGGGGGGAAGCACAGATACGCAGTATTTT CASSPSMGGSTDTQYF . TRBV7-9 . TRBJ2-3
TGCGCCAGCAGGGGGGCAGGCCCTCAAAGCACAGATACGCAGTATTTT CASRGAGPQSTDTQYF . TRBV5-1 . TRBJ2-3
TGTGCCAGCAGCTTGGGGTCCAGGGAATATAATGAAAAACTGTTTTTT CASSLGSREYNEKLFF . TRBV5-4 . TRBJ1-4
TGTGCCAGCAGTTTGTCCAGGGCGCGGAACACTGAAGCTTTCTTT CASSLSRARNTEAFF . TRBV27 . TRBJ1-1